The 27 T cell receptor beta chains presented below share a single source sample, sequenced in a study of cytomegalovirus exposure and HLA in healthy donors. The PCR made use of 60 Vbeta and 13 Jbeta primers. Measured with immunoSEQ multiplex PCR; TCRdb has only the in-frame clones, and not every one. This table holds 150,000 to 200,000 clones, roughly 80% found once. The source material was PBMCs. These TCRs come from a male donor in good health and CMV-seropositive.

The chain links TRBV7-2 to TRBJ2-7, with TRBD2 identical over 10 bases. Germline-derived CDR1 and CDR2 are SGHTA and FQGNSA. Germline trimming cut 2 bases from V and 2 bases from J; bases unmatched to any gene: 3. CDR3 length equals 15 residues. CDR3 coding DNA: TGTGCCAGCAGCTTAATAGCGGGAGGTCCCTACGAGCAGTACTTC. This sequence encodes CASSLIAGGPYEQYF.

The chain is built from TRBV19 and TRBJ1-5; a possible D gene is TRBD1 (5 bases). CDR3 length: 13 amino acids. V shed 7 bases and J shed 4 bases, with 11 bases lying between them. Germline V CDR1 and CDR2: LNHDA, SQIVND (reference sequence). The CDR3 here is CASNGGQNQPQHF. DNA of the CDR3: TGTGCCAGTAATGGCGGACAAAATCAGCCCCAGCATTTT.

V usage is TRBV7-9 and J usage is TRBJ1-5, with TRBD1 identical over 9 bases. The CDR3 extends over 15 amino acids. The V gene's germline CDR1 is SEHNR and CDR2 FQNEAQ (reference sequence). The junction had 7 bases not matched to a gene; V was cut back by 3 bases and J by 7 bases. The DNA for the CDR3 is TGTGCCAGCAGCTTCGGCGGACAGGGGTACCAGCCCCAGCATTTT. It encodes CASSFGGQGYQPQHF.

The V gene is TRBV6-5, the J gene TRBJ1-1; 7 bases align to TRBD1. V shed 6 bases and J 4 bases; nucleotides not matched to a gene: 8. Germline values: CDR1 MNHEY, CDR2 SVGAGI. This CDR3 region has 14 residues. CDR3 bases: TGTGCCAGCAGCAAGGAAAGGGGGCGCACTGAAGCTTTCTTT. Protein: CASSKERGRTEAFF.

The chain recombines TRBV2 with TRBJ1-4, with TRBD1 matching 7 bases. Germline V gives CDR1 SNHLY, CDR2 FYNNEI. The V gene end was trimmed by 10 bases and the J gene end by 8 bases; junction bases not matched to a gene: 10. There are 13 residues in the CDR3. The CDR3 region has the DNA TGTGCCACTGGACAGGAGGTTGTCGAAAAACTGTTTTTT. It yields the protein CATGQEVVEKLFF. The full variable domain, in which reference TRBV2 and TRBJ1-4 provide the parts outside the CDR3, is EPEVTQTPSHQVTQMGQEVILRCVPISNHLYFYWYRQILGQKVEFLVSFYNNEISEKSEIFDDQFSVERPDGSNFTLKIRSTKLEDSAMYFCATGQEVVEKLFFGSGTQLSVL.

This chain connects TRBV7-9 to TRBJ1-3; a weak D match, TRBD1 (5 bases). The germline V and J ends were trimmed by 4 bases and 0 bases, with 13 bases remaining between them. Per the germline V gene, CDR1 is SEHNR and CDR2 is FQNEAQ (reference sequence). The CDR3 runs to 16 residues. CDR3 sequence (DNA): TGTGCCAGCAGCTCCAGAGACAGCATCTCTGGAAACACCATATATTTT. As protein: CASSSRDSISGNTIYF.

The V gene is TRBV7-2, the J gene TRBJ2-1; 10 positions match TRBD2. V trimming: 3 bases; J trimming: 6 bases; junction bases outside the gene matches: 5. CDR1 and CDR2 (germline): SGHTA, FQGNSA. This CDR3 has 15 residues. The CDR3 reads CASSFTAGGINEQFF. The CDR3 DNA reads as TGTGCCAGCAGCTTTACAGCGGGAGGGATCAATGAGCAGTTCTTC.

J is TRBJ1-1 and V is TRBV7-3, with a weak D call TRBD1 (6 bases). Deletions cut 1 base from V and 3 bases from J, with 9 bases between. The CDR3 totals 14 residues. The germline V gene encodes CDR1 SGHTA and CDR2 FQGTGA. Written as DNA, the CDR3 is TGTGCCAGCAGCTTAAACAGGGTGGACACTGAAGCTTTCTTT. Its translation: CASSLNRVDTEAFF.

The chain recombines TRBV2 with TRBJ2-3; 11 bases are a match to TRBD2. Germline V CDR1 and CDR2: SNHLY, FYNNEI. CDR3 length: 13 residues. V was pared by 4 bases and J by 9 bases, with 3 bases of the junction left unmatched. As DNA, the CDR3 is TGTGCCAGCAGTGGGTCTAGCGGGGGGACGCAGTATTTT. It codes for CASSGSSGGTQYF. Full variable domain (remainder filled in from reference TRBV2 and TRBJ2-3): EPEVTQTPSHQVTQMGQEVILRCVPISNHLYFYWYRQILGQKVEFLVSFYNNEISEKSEIFDDQFSVERPDGSNFTLKIRSTKLEDSAMYFCASSGSSGGTQYFGPGTRLTVL.

V and J are TRBV5-1 and TRBJ2-1, with 15 bases aligning to TRBD2. The V gene end was trimmed by 1 base and the J gene end by 6 bases; junction bases not matched to a gene: 5. The germline CDR1 and CDR2 sequences are SGHRS and YFSETQ. The CDR3 length is 17 residues. CDR3 region: CASSLPGLAGGPNEQFF. DNA for the CDR3: TGCGCCAGCAGCTTGCCGGGACTAGCGGGGGGACCCAATGAGCAGTTCTTC.

This clone has just a few counts. The chain combines TRBV7-9 with TRBJ2-7; 7 nucleotides match TRBD2. J gave up 5 bases and V 8 bases, and 15 bases lay outside the gene matches. The CDR3 is 15 amino acids. Germline V gene sequence: CDR1 SEHNR, CDR2 FQNEAQ (reference sequence). CDR3 region: CASAPLGGGVHEQYF. The CDR3 bases are TGTGCCAGCGCTCCCTTGGGGGGGGGTGTCCACGAGCAGTACTTC.

V usage is TRBV7-9 and J usage is TRBJ1-5, with 8 bases that match TRBD1. The germline V gene has CDR1 SEHNR and CDR2 FQNEAQ (reference sequence). This CDR3 spans 17 amino acids. V shed 5 bases, J shed 3 bases, and the junction held 12 bases outside the gene matches. As DNA, the CDR3 is TGTGCCAGCAGCCCCCATGGGACAGGACAATTCAATCAGCCCCAGCATTTT. Amino acid sequence: CASSPHGTGQFNQPQHF. The whole variable domain, remainder taken from reference TRBV7-9 and TRBJ1-5, is DTGVSQNPRHKITKRGQNVTFRCDPISEHNRLYWYRQTLGQGPEFLTYFQNEAQLEKSRLLSDRFSAERPKGSFSTLEIQRTEQGDSAMYLCASSPHGTGQFNQPQHFGDGTRLSIL.

This chain connects TRBV19 to TRBJ1-5, with D perhaps TRBD1 (6 bases). The CDR3 has 17 residues. Germline CDR1 is LNHDA and CDR2 is SQIVND (reference sequence). V was trimmed by 4 bases and J by 0 bases, leaving 16 bases between them. For the CDR3, the DNA is TGTGCCAGTAGTAGTTCGACAGGAGCATATAGCAATCAGCCCCAGCATTTT. This gives the protein CASSSSTGAYSNQPQHF.

The rearrangement links TRBV18 to TRBJ1-5, with 7 bases lining up with TRBD1. Germline CDR1 and CDR2: KGHSH and LQKENI. The CDR3 loop spans 13 amino acids. V was clipped by 3 bases and J by 6 bases; unmatched bases: 2. CDR3 nucleotide sequence: TGTGCCAGCTCACCCACAGGGGTTCAGCCCCAGCATTTT. Translated: CASSPTGVQPQHF.

The chain employs TRBV7-2 and TRBJ1-5; a possible D gene is TRBD1 (6 bases). Trimming shortened V by 5 bases and J by 6 bases, and 20 bases separated the two germline ends. The germline V gene encodes CDR1 SGHTA and CDR2 FQGNSA. The CDR3 totals 16 residues. This CDR3 reads CASSPDSAGVGQPQHF. In DNA form, the CDR3 reads TGTGCCAGCAGCCCGGACTCGGCAGGGGTGGGTCAGCCCCAGCATTTT.

The rearrangement joins TRBV6-1 to TRBJ2-2, with D possibly being TRBD1 (7 bases). This CDR3 spans 16 amino acids. V lost 2 bases and J 2 bases, leaving 12 bases between the germline ends. CDR1 and CDR2 from the germline V gene are MNHNS and SASEGT. The CDR3 sequence is CASSEQGGVNTGELFF. The CDR3 coding sequence is TGTGCCAGCAGTGAACAGGGGGGCGTCAACACCGGGGAGCTGTTTTTT.

The V call is TRBV5-1, the J call TRBJ2-2; TRBD2 matches 8 bases. After removal of 4 bases from V and 1 base from J, the junction contained 3 bases not matched to a gene. The V gene's germline CDR1 is SGHRS and CDR2 YFSETQ. The CDR3 covers 15 residues. The CDR3 spells CASSLSGENTGELFF. The DNA for the CDR3 is TGCGCCAGCAGCCTTAGCGGGGAGAACACCGGGGAGCTGTTTTTT.

The genes are TRBV18 and TRBJ2-1; D is unclear. This CDR3 has 11 amino acids. V lost 6 bases and J 8 bases, leaving 8 bases between the germline ends. Germline V CDR1 and CDR2: KGHSH, LQKENI. The CDR3 region is CASSLIDEQFF. CDR3 DNA sequence: TGTGCCAGCTCTCTAATTGATGAGCAGTTCTTC.

This clone appeared a few times. The chain carries TRBV2 and TRBJ2-1; TRBD1 matches 10 bases. Germline V CDR1 and CDR2: SNHLY, FYNNEI. The CDR3 is 16 residues long. The trim removed 6 bases at V and 2 bases at J, leaving 7 bases unmatched. CDR3 sequence reads: CASSATGTGAYNEQFF. CDR3 DNA sequence: TGTGCCAGCAGCGCCACCGGGACAGGGGCCTACAATGAGCAGTTCTTC.

The J gene is TRBJ2-1, the V gene TRBV4-3, with a weak D call TRBD2 (6 bases). The length of the CDR3 is 12 residues. Trimming cost V 3 bases and J 12 bases, with 12 bases left between them. The germline gives CDR1 LGHNA, CDR2 YSLEER. CDR3 bases: TGCGCCAGCAGCCAGCCCGGGGGAGTGCAGTTCTTC. This sequence encodes CASSQPGGVQFF.

The CDR3 nucleotides read TGCAGCGTTATTACCGGGACAAAAAACACTGAAGCTTTCTTT. It encodes CSVITGTKNTEAFF. This chain uses TRBV29-1 with TRBJ1-1, with D perhaps matching TRBD1 (6 bases). Germline V gene lookup returns CDR1 SQVTM and CDR2 ANQGSEA. Trimming cost V 5 bases and J 2 bases, with 15 bases left between them. The CDR3 consists of 14 residues.

For the CDR3, the DNA is TGTGCCAGCAGCTCTCCGGGACTAGCGGGAGGAGGGGGCCCAGATACGCAGTATTTT. It translates to CASSSPGLAGGGGPDTQYF. The chain has TRBV5-4 and TRBJ2-3; TRBD2 matches at 15 bases. CDR1 and CDR2 (germline): SGHNT, YYREEE (reference sequence). This CDR3 is built from 19 residues. Trimming at V came to 3 bases and at J to 4 bases, leaving 12 bases not matched to a gene.

This chain connects TRBV7-2 to TRBJ2-7; D not certain. From germline, CDR1 is SGHTA and CDR2 FQGNSA. The length of the CDR3 is 14 residues. Trimming pared 3 bases from V and 2 bases from J, leaving 11 bases between. CDR3 residues: CASSLYHGTYEQYF. CDR3 bases: TGTGCCAGCAGCTTGTATCACGGTACCTACGAGCAGTACTTC.

The chain recombines TRBV9 with TRBJ1-1, with D unclear. Deletions cut 7 bases from V and 1 base from J, with 8 bases between. Per the germline V gene, CDR1 is SGDLS and CDR2 is YYNGEE. The CDR3 has 12 residues. In DNA form, the CDR3 reads TGTGCCAGCGGGCGACAGAACACTGAAGCTTTCTTT. Its translation: CASGRQNTEAFF.

The chain recombines TRBV7-2 with TRBJ2-3, with 9 bases fitting TRBD2. Losses at the gene ends were 0 bases for V and 6 bases for J; bases not matched to a gene: 16. The CDR3 runs to 19 residues. CDR1 and CDR2 from the germline V gene are SGHTA and FQGNSA. This CDR3 is CASSLAPRGGAGGPDTQYF. The DNA for the CDR3 is TGTGCCAGCAGCTTAGCCCCCCGGGGGGGAGCGGGGGGCCCGGATACGCAGTATTTT.

In DNA, the CDR3 is TGTGCCAGCACGCCCGGGGGGACCCTAAACACCGGGGAGCTGTTTTTT. Translated: CASTPGGTLNTGELFF. The chain links TRBV19 to TRBJ2-2; TRBD2 matches at 7 bases. Germline values: CDR1 LNHDA, CDR2 SQIVND (reference sequence). This CDR3 comprises 16 residues. V lost 9 bases, J lost 2 bases, and 12 bases stayed unmatched.

This clone was seen a single time. The chain joins TRBV7-3 to TRBJ2-3; 10 bases are shared with TRBD2. CDR3 length: 17 residues. V dropped 2 bases and J dropped 4; count of bases not matched to a gene: 9. Germline V CDR1 and CDR2: SGHTA, FQGTGA. CDR3 in DNA: TGTGCCAGCAGCTTACGGGCTAGCGGGAGAATCCCAGATACGCAGTATTTT. Its translation is CASSLRASGRIPDTQYF.